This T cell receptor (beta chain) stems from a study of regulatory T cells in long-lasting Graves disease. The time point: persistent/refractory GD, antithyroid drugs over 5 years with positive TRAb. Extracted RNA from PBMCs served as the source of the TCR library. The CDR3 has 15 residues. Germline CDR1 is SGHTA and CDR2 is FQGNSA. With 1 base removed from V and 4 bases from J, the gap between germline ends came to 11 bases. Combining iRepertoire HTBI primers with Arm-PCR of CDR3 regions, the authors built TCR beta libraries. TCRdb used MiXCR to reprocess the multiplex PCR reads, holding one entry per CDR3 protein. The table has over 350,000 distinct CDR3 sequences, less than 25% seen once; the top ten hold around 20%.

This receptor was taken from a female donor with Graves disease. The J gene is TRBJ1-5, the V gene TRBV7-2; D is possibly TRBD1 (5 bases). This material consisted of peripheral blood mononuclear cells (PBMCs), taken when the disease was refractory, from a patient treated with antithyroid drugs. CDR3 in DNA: TGTGCCAGCAGCTTAGTCGGGACGGAAAATCAGCCCCAGCATTTT. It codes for CASSLVGTENQPQHF.